The 22 T cell receptor beta chains given below trace back to one sample, sequenced in a study of pediatric ulcerative colitis. Method: immunoSEQ multiplex PCR; TCRdb's copy keeps in-frame clones and lacks some. Seen here are roughly 60,000 clones, around 87% observed once, and the top ten hold 1.5%. The sample consisted of blood. The receptors were sampled from a boy aged 10-17 years who was a control in a study of pediatric ulcerative colitis.

The gene calls are TRBV19 and TRBJ2-2; D call uncertain. V lost 5 bases, J lost 1 base, and 8 bases lay in between. This CDR3 is 14 amino acids long. In germline, CDR1 is LNHDA, CDR2 SQIVND (reference sequence). The CDR3 protein is CASSPTGNTGELFF. CDR3 DNA: TGTGCCAGTAGTCCGACGGGGAACACCGGGGAGCTGTTTTTT.

The J gene is TRBJ1-5, the V gene TRBV5-3; weak D call: TRBD1 (5 bases). TRBV5-3 is an ORF, with its function uncertain. The CDR3 is 13 amino acids. Trimming left V 7 bases short and J 5 bases short, with 13 bases between. DNA for the CDR3: TGTGCCAGAGACGGGGCAGGGTATCAGCCCCAGCATTTT. It specifies CARDGAGYQPQHF.

This clone has only one observation. V gene TRBV5-1 combines with J gene TRBJ2-1; 11 bases fit TRBD2. The CDR3 runs 16 residues. V shed 5 bases and J 4 bases; nucleotides not matched to a gene: 8. Germline CDR1 and CDR2: SGHRS and YFSETQ. Written as DNA, the CDR3 is TGCGCCAGCAGTCCGACCGGGACTAGCGGATACAATGAGCAGTTCTTC. It translates to CASSPTGTSGYNEQFF.

The gene calls are TRBV19 and TRBJ1-5; 8 positions match TRBD1. The germline V gene has CDR1 LNHDA and CDR2 SQIVND (reference sequence). CDR3 size: 17 residues. After removal of 5 bases from V and 0 bases from J, the junction contained 9 bases not matched to a gene. The CDR3 DNA follows: TGTGCCAGTAGTGAAGGACAGGGTATGTATAGCAATCAGCCCCAGCATTTT. Translated: CASSEGQGMYSNQPQHF.

This chain joins TRBV29-1 and TRBJ1-5; perhaps TRBD1 as D (5 bases). This CDR3 comprises 13 residues. The germline gives CDR1 SQVTM, CDR2 ANQGSEA. V lost 4 bases, J lost 5 bases, and 12 bases lay in between. The CDR3 nucleotides are TGCAGCGTTGCTCAGGGAGCAGATCAGCCCCAGCATTTT. Protein: CSVAQGADQPQHF.

This clone has only one observation. One end of the junction is discordant with germline, which a read error may explain. The chain has TRBV19 and TRBJ1-1, with TRBD1 matching 10 bases. The CDR3 covers 18 residues. Per germline, CDR1 LNHDA and CDR2 SQIVND (reference sequence). The DNA of the CDR3 is TGTGCCAGCAGTATCCCCCAATTCCGACAGGGGGCGAACACTGAAGCTTTCTTT. Its protein product is CASSIPQFRQGANTEAFF. The full variable domain, completed using reference TRBV19 and TRBJ1-1, is DGGITQSPKYLFRKEGQNVTLSCEQNLNHDAMYWYRQDPGQGLRLIYYSQIVNDFQKGDIAEGYSVSREKKESFPLTVTSAQKNPTAFYLCASSIPQFRQGANTEAFFGQGTRLTVV.

This chain uses TRBV7-8 with TRBJ1-2; unclear D gene. Germline loops: CDR1 SGHVS, CDR2 FQNEAQ. Trimming shortened V by 1 base and J by 1 base, and 7 bases separated the two germline ends. The length of the CDR3 is 14 residues. This CDR3 reads CASSLGLSNYGYTF. The CDR3 nucleotides read TGTGCCAGCAGCTTAGGGTTGAGTAACTATGGCTACACCTTC. The full variable domain, its missing parts supplied by reference TRBV7-8 and TRBJ1-2, is GAGVSQSPRYKVAKRGQDVALRCDPISGHVSLFWYQQALGQGPEFLTYFQNEAQLDKSGLPSDRFFAERPEGSVSTLKIQRTQQEDSAVYLCASSLGLSNYGYTFGSGTRLTVV.

The rearrangement links TRBV7-6 to TRBJ2-1, with 10 positions matching TRBD2. The CDR3 has 20 amino acids. After removal of 1 base from V and 8 bases from J, the junction contained 20 bases not matched to a gene. The germline gives CDR1 SGHVS, CDR2 FNYEAQ. The CDR3 DNA reads as TGTGCCAGCAGCTTAGTTTTGGACCCCTTCGCTAGCGGGGGTATCGATGAGCAGTTCTTC. Protein sequence: CASSLVLDPFASGGIDEQFF. Full variable domain (rest looked up from reference TRBV7-6 and TRBJ2-1): GAGVSQSPRYKVTKRGQDVALRCDPISGHVSLYWYRQALGQGPEFLTYFNYEAQQDKSGLPNDRFSAERPEGSISTLTIQRTEQRDSAMYRCASSLVLDPFASGGIDEQFFGPGTRLTVL.

The V and J genes are TRBV29-1 and TRBJ1-1, with 11 bases aligning to TRBD1. The CDR3 runs to 12 residues. After removal of 6 bases from V and 5 bases from J, the junction contained 2 bases not matched to a gene. Germline V gene lookup returns CDR1 SQVTM and CDR2 ANQGSEA. The CDR3 here is CSVGTGGTEAFF. CDR3 bases: TGCAGCGTCGGGACAGGGGGAACTGAAGCTTTCTTT.

The chain links TRBV10-1 to TRBJ2-6; D not certain. The ends were cut back, 0 bases at V and 0 bases at J, with 12 bases in the middle. This CDR3 spans 18 amino acids. Germline V CDR1 and CDR2: WNHNN, SYGVQD (reference sequence). The CDR3 nucleotides are TGCGCCAGCAGTGAGTCTAAGCGCGGCCACTCTGGGGCCAACGTCCTGACTTTC. Its translation: CASSESKRGHSGANVLTF.

This rearrangement joins TRBV19 to TRBJ2-5, with TRBD2 matching over 9 bases. Looked up from germline, CDR1 is LNHDA and CDR2 is SQIVND (reference sequence). V shed 5 bases, J shed 5 bases, and the junction held 15 bases outside the gene matches. The CDR3 runs 17 residues. The CDR3 spells CASSDQAGGPSGETQYF. CDR3 sequence (DNA): TGTGCCAGTAGTGATCAGGCGGGAGGGCCGTCTGGGGAGACCCAGTACTTC.

This clone was counted once. This chain connects TRBV5-4 to TRBJ1-2; weak D call: TRBD1 (5 bases). V was pared by 2 bases and J by 2 bases, with 16 bases between. There are 16 residues in the CDR3. Germline V CDR1 and CDR2: SGHNT, YYREEE (reference sequence). The CDR3 is CASSFAPGLLNYGYTF. The DNA of the CDR3 is TGTGCCAGCAGCTTCGCCCCGGGACTCTTAAACTATGGCTACACCTTC.

In its sample, this clone was seen once. V gene TRBV7-9 combines with J gene TRBJ2-5, with 9 bases aligning to TRBD1. The J call is uncertain, as TRBJ2-7 better fits the DNA end. The CDR3 is 15 amino acids. CDR1 is SEHNR and CDR2 is FQNEAQ in the germline V gene (reference sequence). In nucleotides, the CDR3 is TGTGCCAGCAGCCGGCGGGACAGGGTCCCCTACGAGCAGTACTTC. The encoded protein is CASSRRDRVPYEQYF.

The gene calls are TRBV7-8 and TRBJ2-7, with no clear D. Germline V CDR1 and CDR2: SGHVS, FQNEAQ. The V end was cut by 5 bases, the J end by 0 bases, with 11 bases between. There are 14 residues in the CDR3. In DNA form, the CDR3 reads TGTGCCAGCAGCCGAAGAAGCAGCTCCTACGAGCAGTACTTC. It is translated as CASSRRSSSYEQYF.

The chain couples TRBV4-3 to TRBJ1-1, with D hard to call. V was shortened by 3 bases and J by 5 bases, with 16 bases between the two germline ends. This CDR3 comprises 15 residues. Germline V lookup: CDR1 LGHNA, CDR2 YSLEER. The CDR3 reads CASSQPPGSRTEAFF. The CDR3 bases are TGCGCCAGCAGCCAGCCTCCGGGGTCGCGGACTGAAGCTTTCTTT.

V gene TRBV28 combines with J gene TRBJ2-5; TRBD1 matches 10 bases. Germline CDR1 MDHEN, CDR2 SYDVKM. The CDR3 covers 16 residues. Trimming took 6 bases from V and 3 from J; bases not matched to a gene: 10. The CDR3: CASSRTIGTGEETQYF. The CDR3 nucleotides read TGTGCCAGCAGCCGAACGATTGGGACAGGGGAAGAGACCCAGTACTTC.

This chain connects TRBV11-2 to TRBJ1-1; a weak D match, TRBD1 (5 bases). Germline V gene lookup returns CDR1 SGHAT and CDR2 FQNNGV. The CDR3 loop spans 16 amino acids. V lost 4 bases to trimming and J lost 0 bases, with 15 bases between them. CDR3 loop: CASSSKDRGMNTEAFF. CDR3 nucleotides: TGTGCCAGCAGCTCCAAAGACAGAGGAATGAACACTGAAGCTTTCTTT.

The gene calls are TRBV28 and TRBJ2-5; D may be TRBD1 (5 bases). This CDR3 has 14 amino acids. V gave up 4 bases and J gave up 8 bases, with 17 bases separating them. Germline V gene data show CDR1 as MDHEN and CDR2 as SYDVKM. The CDR3 region is CASSSSYRGRTQYF. As DNA, the CDR3 is TGTGCCAGCAGTTCCAGCTATAGGGGCCGAACCCAGTACTTC.

This sequence joins TRBV19 and TRBJ2-1; TRBD1 agrees at 10 bases. Germline V gene lookup returns CDR1 LNHDA and CDR2 SQIVND (reference sequence). V was pared by 3 bases and J by 5 bases, with 4 bases of the junction left unmatched. The CDR3 totals 15 residues. CDR3 sequence reads: CASSIRDRGNNEQFF. For the CDR3, the DNA is TGTGCCAGTAGTATCCGGGACAGGGGTAACAATGAGCAGTTCTTC.

This clone appeared once. V gene TRBV19 combines with J gene TRBJ2-4; 10 bases are a match to TRBD1. Germline values: CDR1 LNHDA, CDR2 SQIVND (reference sequence). The CDR3 is 19 residues long. V shed 6 bases and J 0 bases; nucleotides not matched to a gene: 14. The CDR3 spells CASSLSGQGTFLAKNIQYF. In DNA, the CDR3 is TGTGCCAGTAGCCTTTCGGGACAGGGGACTTTCTTAGCCAAAAACATTCAGTACTTC.

Only one count was recorded for this clone. The chain carries TRBV6-1 and TRBJ2-2; D gene unclear. CDR1 and CDR2 (germline): MNHNS, SASEGT. V lost 2 bases and J lost 0, with 7 bases in between. The CDR3 contains 15 residues. CDR3 sequence reads: CASSESLPNTGELFF. Written as DNA, the CDR3 is TGTGCCAGCAGTGAAAGCCTACCGAACACCGGGGAGCTGTTTTTT.

This clone was found once. The gene calls are TRBV25-1 and TRBJ2-1; D might be TRBD2 (7 bases). V lost 1 base to trimming and J lost 8 bases, with 18 bases between them. The CDR3 covers 16 residues. The germline V gene has CDR1 MGHDK and CDR2 SYGVNS. As DNA, the CDR3 is TGTGCCAGCAGTGAATGGGGGGGCAGGAGGGGCCATGAGCAGTTCTTC. This codes for CASSEWGGRRGHEQFF.